The 17 T cell receptor beta chains given below trace back to one sample, sequenced in a study of T cell changes during pregnancy in multiple sclerosis. The method was immunoSEQ multiplex PCR; TCRdb's version includes in-frame clones alone and lacks a portion of them. The sample lists roughly 110,000 clones, about 90% occurring once. The input for sequencing was peripheral blood, taken before pregnancy. The receptors were sampled from a female donor with multiple sclerosis, enrolled in a pregnancy study.

The V call is TRBV2, the J call TRBJ1-2, with a possible D match to TRBD1 (5 bases). The CDR3 totals 13 residues. From germline, CDR1 is SNHLY and CDR2 FYNNEI. V was clipped by 9 bases and J by 2 bases, with 13 bases between them. For the CDR3, the DNA is TGTGCCAGTGGGGGGGTGGCGAACTATGGCTACACCTTC. It translates to CASGGVANYGYTF.

The J gene is TRBJ2-7, the V gene TRBV9, with 9 bases aligning to TRBD2. With 4 bases clipped from V and 4 bases from J, the junction kept 6 bases outside the gene matches. Germline values: CDR1 SGDLS, CDR2 YYNGEE. The CDR3 runs to 14 residues. The CDR3, as DNA: TGTGCCAGCAGCATCCATAGCGGGGGATACGAGCAGTACTTC. Its protein product is CASSIHSGGYEQYF.

This chain links TRBV10-3 with TRBJ1-1; no reliable D call. Germline assignment: CDR1 ENHRY and CDR2 SYGVKD. V was shortened by 8 bases and J by 1 base, with 11 bases between the two germline ends. The CDR3 consists of 13 residues. The CDR3 loop is CAIGWQTNTEAFF. The CDR3 DNA reads as TGTGCCATCGGTTGGCAAACGAACACTGAAGCTTTCTTT.

This clone was observed a single time. The V call is TRBV28, the J call TRBJ1-6, with 8 bases lining up with TRBD1. Germline V gene lookup returns CDR1 MDHEN and CDR2 SYDVKM. V lost 7 bases, J lost 8 bases, and 10 bases stayed unmatched. This CDR3 contains 15 residues. The chain's CDR3 is CASTTQGAMYSPLHF. CDR3 bases: TGTGCCAGCACAACCCAGGGGGCGATGTATTCACCCCTCCACTTT. Combining the CDR3 with reference TRBV28 and TRBJ1-6 gives the whole variable domain DVKVTQSSRYLVKRTGEKVFLECVQDMDHENMFWYRQDPGLGLRLIYFSYDVKMKEKGDIPEGYSVSREKKERFSLILESASTNQTSMYLCASTTQGAMYSPLHFGNGTRLTVT.

The chain has TRBV5-6 and TRBJ2-5; TRBD2 aligns across 9 bases. V lost 2 bases, J lost 7 bases, and 15 bases stayed unmatched. The CDR3 loop spans 17 amino acids. Germline-derived CDR1 and CDR2 are SGHDT and YYEEEE. The DNA for the CDR3 is TGTGCCAGCAGCTTTAGGATAGCGGGAGAGTTCATGGGGACCCAGTACTTC. Amino acids: CASSFRIAGEFMGTQYF.

The J gene is TRBJ2-1, the V gene TRBV9; TRBD2 is a possible D gene (6 bases). The length of the CDR3 is 14 residues. From germline, CDR1 is SGDLS and CDR2 YYNGEE. V was clipped by 0 bases and J by 6 bases, with 10 bases between them. The chain's CDR3 is CASSVATAGNEQFF. The CDR3 DNA reads TGTGCCAGCAGCGTAGCCACAGCGGGCAATGAGCAGTTCTTC.

CDR3 residues: CASSPRQGIGTEAFF. The CDR3 nucleotides are TGTGCCAGCTCACCGAGACAGGGGATAGGGACTGAAGCTTTCTTT. The chain employs TRBV18 and TRBJ1-1; TRBD1 agrees at 8 bases. Per germline, CDR1 KGHSH and CDR2 LQKENI. The CDR3 covers 15 residues. After removal of 3 bases from V and 5 bases from J, the junction contained 8 bases not matched to a gene.

The CDR3 protein is CASSSLAGTGELFF. In DNA, the CDR3 is TGTGCCAGCAGCTCATTAGCGGGCACCGGGGAGCTGTTTTTT. This sequence joins TRBV6-5 and TRBJ2-2; TRBD2 agrees at 7 bases. Germline V gives CDR1 MNHEY, CDR2 SVGAGI. The V segment lost 6 bases and the J segment 4 bases; nucleotides outside the gene matches: 5. There are 14 residues in the CDR3.

The chain links TRBV7-8 to TRBJ1-1; D is ambiguous. The CDR3 has 13 residues. Germline V lookup: CDR1 SGHVS, CDR2 FQNEAQ. The germline V and J ends were trimmed by 5 bases and 1 base, with 8 bases remaining between them. The CDR3, as DNA: TGTGCCAGCAGCCCCCGGGAGAACACTGAAGCTTTCTTT. It is translated as CASSPRENTEAFF.

The genes are TRBV15 and TRBJ2-5; TRBD2 matches 12 bases. The CDR3 loop spans 15 amino acids. The V gene end was trimmed by 5 bases and the J gene end by 5 bases; junction bases not matched to a gene: 6. CDR1 LNHNV and CDR2 YYDKDF come from the germline V gene (reference sequence). The CDR3 DNA follows: TGTGCCACCAGCCCTAGCGGGGGGGCCCACGAGACCCAGTACTTC. Translating gives CATSPSGGAHETQYF.

The rearrangement links TRBV6-1 to TRBJ2-7, with 8 nucleotides matching TRBD1. This CDR3 spans 14 amino acids. After removal of 6 bases from V and 7 bases from J, the junction contained 11 bases not matched to a gene. Germline CDR1 and CDR2: MNHNS and SASEGT. CDR3 residues: CASSEPTGVGEQYF. In nucleotides, the CDR3 is TGTGCCAGCAGCGAACCGACAGGGGTGGGGGAGCAGTACTTC.

The genes are TRBV19 and TRBJ2-5, with D possibly being TRBD2 (5 bases). Trimming removed 2 bases at V and 5 bases at J, with 9 bases between. Germline CDR1 LNHDA, CDR2 SQIVND (reference sequence). The CDR3 is made up of 13 amino acids. For the CDR3, the DNA is TGTGCCAGTAGTATAACAAGGAGGGAGACCCAGTACTTC. Its translation: CASSITRRETQYF.

The chain recombines TRBV7-6 with TRBJ2-1; D unclear. This CDR3 has 14 amino acids. Germline-derived CDR1 and CDR2 are SGHVS and FNYEAQ. Trimming shortened V by 4 bases and J by 2 bases, and 9 bases separated the two germline ends. The CDR3 sequence: CASSSQVPYNEQFF. The CDR3 DNA reads as TGTGCCAGCAGCTCGCAGGTCCCCTACAATGAGCAGTTCTTC.

The rearrangement joins TRBV7-8 to TRBJ1-3, with D maybe TRBD1 (6 bases). The CDR3 totals 16 residues. With 6 bases removed from V and 0 bases from J, the gap between germline ends came to 15 bases. Germline loops: CDR1 SGHVS, CDR2 FQNEAQ. This chain's CDR3 is CASSPRTGYSGNTIYF. The DNA of the CDR3 is TGTGCCAGCAGTCCACGAACAGGGTACTCTGGAAACACCATATATTTT.

The chain uses TRBV10-3 and TRBJ1-6; D might be TRBD1 (5 bases). Germline values: CDR1 ENHRY, CDR2 SYGVKD. V was shortened by 3 bases and J by 4 bases, with 7 bases between the two germline ends. The CDR3 spans 14 residues. In DNA, the CDR3 is TGTGCCATCAGTGAAGACAGTTATAATTCACCCCTCCACTTT. Protein product: CAISEDSYNSPLHF.

V is TRBV5-1 and J is TRBJ2-3; no firm D call. V lost 10 bases to trimming and J lost 4 bases, with 19 bases between them. The CDR3 extends over 14 amino acids. Germline CDR1 reads SGHRS; CDR2 reads YFSETQ. Written as DNA, the CDR3 is TGCGCCGGCCAAAGAGCAGGTTTGTCAGATACGCAGTATTTT. This translates into CAGQRAGLSDTQYF.

In its sample, this clone was seen a few times. The V call is TRBV9, the J call TRBJ1-5; D may be TRBD1 (5 bases). This CDR3 has 15 amino acids. CDR1 and CDR2 (germline): SGDLS, YYNGEE. Trimming removed 3 bases from V and 5 bases from J, with 15 bases in between. The CDR3 here is CASSASGGPHQPQHF. CDR3 DNA sequence: TGTGCCAGCAGCGCATCCGGGGGACCCCATCAGCCCCAGCATTTT.